This T cell receptor (beta chain) stems from a study of blood T cell repertoires in COVID-19. In the study overall: Donors in the United States, Italy and Spain gave samples during acute or convalescent COVID-19. PBMCs, B-cell-depleted T cells, or T cells provided the cDNA or gDNA that made up the material.

Only in-frame clones appear in the TCRdb table, and some are missing; sequencing was by immunoSEQ multiplex PCR. The sample includes under 350,000 clones, approximately 86% of them seen just once. The participants were between roughly 18 and 100 years old and came from some 23 US areas. Participant-reported clinical history was the basis for cohort assignment. The origin of this receptor is a woman in her forties with acute COVID-19. Sequencing was done on a sample of PBMCs or T cells enriched from blood (not recorded which).

In DNA form, the CDR3 reads TGTGCCAGCAGCTTTTATAGCGCGACTTACGAGCAGTACTTC. Its protein product is CASSFYSATYEQYF. This chain joins TRBV7-2 and TRBJ2-7; a weak D match, TRBD2 (5 bases). This CDR3 spans 14 amino acids. V lost 3 bases and J 4 bases, leaving 13 bases between the germline ends. The germline V gene has CDR1 SGHTA and CDR2 FQGNSA.